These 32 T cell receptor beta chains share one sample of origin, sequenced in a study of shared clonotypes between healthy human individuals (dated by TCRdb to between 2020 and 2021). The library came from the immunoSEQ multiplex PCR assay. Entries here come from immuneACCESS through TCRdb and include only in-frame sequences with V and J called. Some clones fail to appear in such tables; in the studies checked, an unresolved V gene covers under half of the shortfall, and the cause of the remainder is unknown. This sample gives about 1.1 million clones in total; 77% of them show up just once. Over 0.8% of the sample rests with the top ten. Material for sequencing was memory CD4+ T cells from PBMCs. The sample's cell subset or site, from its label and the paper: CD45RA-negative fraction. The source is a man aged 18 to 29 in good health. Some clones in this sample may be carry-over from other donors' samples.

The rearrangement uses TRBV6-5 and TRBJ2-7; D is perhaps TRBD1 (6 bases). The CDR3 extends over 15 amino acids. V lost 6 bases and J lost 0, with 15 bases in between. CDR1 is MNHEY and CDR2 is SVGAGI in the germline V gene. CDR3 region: CASSQQGLDSYEQYF. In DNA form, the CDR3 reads TGTGCCAGCAGCCAACAGGGCTTGGACTCCTACGAGCAGTACTTC.

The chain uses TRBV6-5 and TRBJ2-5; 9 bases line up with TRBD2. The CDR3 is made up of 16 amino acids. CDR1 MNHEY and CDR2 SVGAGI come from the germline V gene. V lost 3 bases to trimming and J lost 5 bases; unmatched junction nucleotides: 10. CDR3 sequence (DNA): TGTGCCAGCAGTTATCGGGGACTAGCTCTGGGGGAGACCCAGTACTTC. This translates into CASSYRGLALGETQYF.

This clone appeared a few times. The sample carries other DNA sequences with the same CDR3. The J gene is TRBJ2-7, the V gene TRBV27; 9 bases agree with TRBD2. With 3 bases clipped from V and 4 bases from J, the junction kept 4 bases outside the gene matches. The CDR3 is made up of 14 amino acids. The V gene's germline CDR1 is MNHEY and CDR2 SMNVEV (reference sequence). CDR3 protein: CASSLTSGNYEQYF. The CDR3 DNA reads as TGTGCCAGCAGTTTGACTAGCGGAAATTACGAGCAGTACTTC.

The DNA for the CDR3 is TGTGCCAGCAGTAACTTCGGGGAGCTGTTTTTT. It is translated as CASSNFGELFF. The chain carries TRBV6-1 and TRBJ2-2; D is unclear. The CDR3 has 11 residues. Between the trimmed V and J ends, which lost 5 bases and 7 bases, there was a span of 5 bases. CDR1 and CDR2 from the germline V gene are MNHNS and SASEGT.

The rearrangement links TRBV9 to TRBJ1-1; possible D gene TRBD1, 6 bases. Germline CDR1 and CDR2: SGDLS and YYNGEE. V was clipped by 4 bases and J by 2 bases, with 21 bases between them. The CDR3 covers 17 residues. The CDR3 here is CASSPQRRGPLNTEAFF. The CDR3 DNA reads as TGTGCCAGCAGCCCACAAAGACGGGGGCCCTTAAACACTGAAGCTTTCTTT.

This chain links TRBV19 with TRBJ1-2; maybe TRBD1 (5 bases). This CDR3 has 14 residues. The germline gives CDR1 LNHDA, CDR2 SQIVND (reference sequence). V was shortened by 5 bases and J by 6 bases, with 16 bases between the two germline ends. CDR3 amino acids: CASSSRDPLNGYTF. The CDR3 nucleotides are TGTGCCAGTAGTTCCAGGGACCCCCTAAATGGCTACACCTTC.

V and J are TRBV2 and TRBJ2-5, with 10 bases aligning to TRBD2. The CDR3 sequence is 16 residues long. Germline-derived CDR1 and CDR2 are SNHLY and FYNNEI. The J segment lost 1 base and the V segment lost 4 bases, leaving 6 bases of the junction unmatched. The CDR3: CASSGTSGGGQETQYF. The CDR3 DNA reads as TGTGCCAGCAGTGGGACTAGCGGAGGGGGCCAAGAGACCCAGTACTTC.

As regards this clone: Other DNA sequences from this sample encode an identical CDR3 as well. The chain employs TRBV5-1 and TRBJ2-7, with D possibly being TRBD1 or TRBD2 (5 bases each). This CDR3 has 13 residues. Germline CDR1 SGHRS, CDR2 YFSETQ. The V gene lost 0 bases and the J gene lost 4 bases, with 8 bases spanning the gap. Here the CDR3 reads CASSLDGGYEQYF. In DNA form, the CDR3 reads TGCGCCAGCAGCTTGGATGGGGGATACGAGCAGTACTTC.

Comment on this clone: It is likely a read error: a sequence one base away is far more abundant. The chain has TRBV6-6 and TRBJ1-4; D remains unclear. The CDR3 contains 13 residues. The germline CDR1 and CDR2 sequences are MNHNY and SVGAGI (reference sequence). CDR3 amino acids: CASSYRVSEKLLF. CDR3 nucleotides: TGTGCCAGCAGTTACCGAGTTAGCGAAAAACTGCTTTTT.

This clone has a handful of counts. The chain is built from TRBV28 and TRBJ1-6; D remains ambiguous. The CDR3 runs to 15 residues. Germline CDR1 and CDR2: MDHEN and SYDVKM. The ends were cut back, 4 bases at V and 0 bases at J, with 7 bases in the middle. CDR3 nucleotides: TGTGCCAGCAGTTACGACACCTCCTATAATTCACCCCTCCACTTT. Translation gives CASSYDTSYNSPLHF.

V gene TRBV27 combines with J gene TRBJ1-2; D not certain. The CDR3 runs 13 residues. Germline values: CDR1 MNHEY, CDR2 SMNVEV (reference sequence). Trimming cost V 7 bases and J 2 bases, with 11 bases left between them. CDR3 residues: CASTKTPNYGYTF. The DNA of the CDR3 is TGTGCCAGCACTAAGACGCCAAACTATGGCTACACCTTC.

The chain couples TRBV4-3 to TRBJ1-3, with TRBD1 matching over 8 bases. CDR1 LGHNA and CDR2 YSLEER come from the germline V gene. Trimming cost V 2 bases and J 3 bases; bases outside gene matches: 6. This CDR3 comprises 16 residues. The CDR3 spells CASSQFTTGVGNTIYF. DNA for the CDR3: TGCGCCAGCAGCCAATTTACGACAGGGGTTGGAAACACCATATATTTT.

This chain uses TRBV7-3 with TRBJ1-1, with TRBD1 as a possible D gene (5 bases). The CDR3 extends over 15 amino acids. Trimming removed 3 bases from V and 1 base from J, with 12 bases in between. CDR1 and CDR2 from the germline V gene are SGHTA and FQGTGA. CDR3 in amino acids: CASSLEGRRNTEAFF. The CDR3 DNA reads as TGTGCCAGCAGCTTGGAGGGGCGCAGGAACACTGAAGCTTTCTTT.

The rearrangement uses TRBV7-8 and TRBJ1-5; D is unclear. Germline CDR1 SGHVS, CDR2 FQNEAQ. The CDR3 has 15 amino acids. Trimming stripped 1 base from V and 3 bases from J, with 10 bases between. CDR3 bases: TGTGCCAGCAGCTTAGGTAGGAGTTCCAATCAGCCCCAGCATTTT. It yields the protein CASSLGRSSNQPQHF.

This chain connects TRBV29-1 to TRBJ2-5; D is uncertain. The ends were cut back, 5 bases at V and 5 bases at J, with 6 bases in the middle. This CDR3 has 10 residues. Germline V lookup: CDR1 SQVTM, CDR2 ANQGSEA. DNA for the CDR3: TGCAGCGTTTTGGAGGAGACCCAGTACTTC. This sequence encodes CSVLEETQYF.

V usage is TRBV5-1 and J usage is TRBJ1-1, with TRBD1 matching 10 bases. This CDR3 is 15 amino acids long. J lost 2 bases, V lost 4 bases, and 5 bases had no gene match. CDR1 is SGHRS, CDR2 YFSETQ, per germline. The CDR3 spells CASSDRDRGNTEAFF. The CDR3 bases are TGCGCCAGCAGCGACAGGGACAGGGGTAACACTGAAGCTTTCTTT.

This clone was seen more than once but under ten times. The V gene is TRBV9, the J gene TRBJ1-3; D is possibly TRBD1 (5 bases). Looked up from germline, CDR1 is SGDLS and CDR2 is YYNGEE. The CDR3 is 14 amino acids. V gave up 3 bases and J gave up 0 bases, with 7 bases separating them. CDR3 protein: CASSATVSGNTIYF. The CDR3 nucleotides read TGTGCCAGCAGCGCGACAGTCTCTGGAAACACCATATATTTT.

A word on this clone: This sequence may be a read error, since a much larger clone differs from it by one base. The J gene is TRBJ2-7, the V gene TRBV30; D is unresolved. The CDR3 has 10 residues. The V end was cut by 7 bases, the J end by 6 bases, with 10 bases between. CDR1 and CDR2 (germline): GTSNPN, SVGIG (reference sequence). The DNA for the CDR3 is TGTGCCTTTGGGTGGTTCGAGCAGTACTTC. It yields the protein CAFGWFEQYF.

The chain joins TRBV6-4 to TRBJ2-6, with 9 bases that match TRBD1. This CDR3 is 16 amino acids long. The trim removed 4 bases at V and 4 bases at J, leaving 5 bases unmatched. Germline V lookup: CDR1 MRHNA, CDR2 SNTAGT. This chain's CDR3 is CASSGTGGTGANVLTF. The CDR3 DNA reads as TGTGCCAGCAGTGGTACAGGGGGCACCGGGGCCAACGTCCTGACTTTC.

Here the CDR3 reads CAWTTYTGNYGYTF. The CDR3 DNA reads as TGTGCCTGGACAACCTATACTGGGAACTATGGCTACACCTTC. This chain connects TRBV30 to TRBJ1-2; D gene ambiguous. CDR1 GTSNPN and CDR2 SVGIG come from the germline V gene (reference sequence). V lost 4 bases, J lost 2 bases, and 14 bases lay in between. The CDR3 is made up of 14 amino acids.

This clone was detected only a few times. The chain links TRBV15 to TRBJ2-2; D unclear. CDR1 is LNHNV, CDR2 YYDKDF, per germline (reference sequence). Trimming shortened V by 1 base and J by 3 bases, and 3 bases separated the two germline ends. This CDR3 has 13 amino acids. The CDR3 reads CATSRVDTGELFF. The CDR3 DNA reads TGTGCCACCAGCAGAGTGGACACCGGGGAGCTGTTTTTT.

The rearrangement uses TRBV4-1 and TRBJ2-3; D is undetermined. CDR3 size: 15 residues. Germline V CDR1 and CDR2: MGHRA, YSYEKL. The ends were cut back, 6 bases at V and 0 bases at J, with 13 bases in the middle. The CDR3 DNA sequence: TGCGCCAGCAGGCGCGGTGCTACTAGCACAGATACGCAGTATTTT. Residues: CASRRGATSTDTQYF.

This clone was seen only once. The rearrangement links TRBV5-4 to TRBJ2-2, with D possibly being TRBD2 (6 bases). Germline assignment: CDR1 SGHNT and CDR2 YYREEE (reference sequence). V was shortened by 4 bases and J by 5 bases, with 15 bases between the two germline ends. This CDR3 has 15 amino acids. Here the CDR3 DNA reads TGTGCCAGCAGCCAAGATCACGGGAGTACCGGGGAGCTGTTTTTT. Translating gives CASSQDHGSTGELFF.

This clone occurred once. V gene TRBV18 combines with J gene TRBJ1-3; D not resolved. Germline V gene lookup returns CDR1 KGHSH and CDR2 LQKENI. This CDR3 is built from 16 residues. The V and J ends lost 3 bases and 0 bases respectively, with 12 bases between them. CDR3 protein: CASSPLALDSGNTIYF. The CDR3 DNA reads TGTGCCAGCTCACCCCTGGCCCTCGACTCTGGAAACACCATATATTTT.

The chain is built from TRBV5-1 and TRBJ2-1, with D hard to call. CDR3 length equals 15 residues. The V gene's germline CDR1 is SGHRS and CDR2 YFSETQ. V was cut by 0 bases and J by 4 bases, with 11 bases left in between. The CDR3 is CASSLAAESYNEQFF. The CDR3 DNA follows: TGCGCCAGCAGCTTGGCGGCAGAATCGTACAATGAGCAGTTCTTC.

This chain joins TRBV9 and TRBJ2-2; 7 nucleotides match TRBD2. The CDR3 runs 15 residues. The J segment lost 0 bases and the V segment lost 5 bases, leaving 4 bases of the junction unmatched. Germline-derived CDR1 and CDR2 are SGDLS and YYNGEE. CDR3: CASRGGAANTGELFF. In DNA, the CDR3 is TGTGCCAGCAGGGGAGGGGCCGCGAACACCGGGGAGCTGTTTTTT.

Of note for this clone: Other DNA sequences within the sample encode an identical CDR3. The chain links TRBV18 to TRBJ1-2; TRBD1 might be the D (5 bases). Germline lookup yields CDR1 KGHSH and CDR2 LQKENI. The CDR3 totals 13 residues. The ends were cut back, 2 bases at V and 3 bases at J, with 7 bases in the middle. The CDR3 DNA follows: TGTGCCAGCTCACCAGGGGGAGACTATGGCTACACCTTC. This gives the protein CASSPGGDYGYTF.

For the CDR3, the DNA is TGTGCCAGCGGACCCCCGGGACAGGGAAACACCATATATTTT. It specifies CASGPPGQGNTIYF. The chain combines TRBV6-6 with TRBJ1-3; 7 bases line up with TRBD1. The CDR3 runs to 14 residues. In germline, CDR1 is MNHNY, CDR2 SVGAGI (reference sequence). The J segment lost 4 bases and the V segment lost 8 bases, leaving 8 bases of the junction unmatched.

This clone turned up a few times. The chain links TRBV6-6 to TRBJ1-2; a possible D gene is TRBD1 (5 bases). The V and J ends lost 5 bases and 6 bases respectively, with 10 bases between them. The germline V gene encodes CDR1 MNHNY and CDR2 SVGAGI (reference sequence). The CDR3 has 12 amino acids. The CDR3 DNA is TGTGCCAGCAGTAACTACAGGAATGGCTACACCTTC. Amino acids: CASSNYRNGYTF.

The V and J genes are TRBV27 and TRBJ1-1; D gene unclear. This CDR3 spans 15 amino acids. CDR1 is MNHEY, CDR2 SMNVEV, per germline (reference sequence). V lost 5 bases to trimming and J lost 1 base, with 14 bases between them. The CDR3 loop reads CASSPHSSRNTEAFF. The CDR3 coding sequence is TGTGCCAGCAGTCCGCACAGCTCACGGAACACTGAAGCTTTCTTT.

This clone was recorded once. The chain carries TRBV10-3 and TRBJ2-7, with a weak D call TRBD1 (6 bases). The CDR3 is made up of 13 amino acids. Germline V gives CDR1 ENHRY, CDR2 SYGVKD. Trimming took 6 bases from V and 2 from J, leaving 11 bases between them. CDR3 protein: CAIRQSGAYEQYF. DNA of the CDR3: TGTGCCATCAGACAATCAGGGGCCTACGAGCAGTACTTC.

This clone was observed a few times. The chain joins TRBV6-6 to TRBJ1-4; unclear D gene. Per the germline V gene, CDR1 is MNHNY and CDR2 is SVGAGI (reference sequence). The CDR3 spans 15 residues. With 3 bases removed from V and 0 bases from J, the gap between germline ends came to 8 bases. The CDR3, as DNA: TGTGCCAGCAGTTATAATTCCCCAACTAATGAAAAACTGTTTTTT. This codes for CASSYNSPTNEKLFF.